What follows are 18 T cell receptor beta chains derived from one specimen sequenced in a study of blood T cell repertoires in COVID-19. Sequencing used immunoSEQ multiplex PCR; TCRdb keeps in-frame clones, though not all of them. The sample includes about 170,000 clones, approximately 90% of them seen just once. Sequenced input: PBMCs or T cells enriched from blood (not recorded which). Every receptor here comes from a woman aged 18-29 years who had recovered from COVID-19.

The chain employs TRBV4-1 and TRBJ2-7; D is perhaps TRBD1 (6 bases). V lost 1 base to trimming and J lost 6 bases, with 7 bases between them. The CDR3 is made up of 12 amino acids. Germline V gene sequence: CDR1 MGHRA, CDR2 YSYEKL. CDR3 sequence: CASSQGGPEQYF. The CDR3 DNA follows: TGCGCCAGCAGCCAAGGGGGGCCCGAGCAGTACTTC.

V and J are TRBV19 and TRBJ2-3, with a weak D call TRBD2 (6 bases). V gave up 5 bases and J gave up 5 bases, with 8 bases separating them. CDR3 length equals 12 residues. The V gene's germline CDR1 is LNHDA and CDR2 SQIVND (reference sequence). CDR3 region: CASSGGRDTQYF. CDR3 DNA sequence: TGTGCCAGTAGTGGAGGGAGAGATACGCAGTATTTT.

The chain recombines TRBV6-1 with TRBJ2-1; D is ambiguous. V shed 4 bases and J shed 1 base, with 14 bases lying between them. The CDR3 consists of 16 residues. Germline V gene sequence: CDR1 MNHNS, CDR2 SASEGT. The CDR3 region is CASSVIAGLSYNEQFF. CDR3 bases: TGTGCCAGCAGTGTAATTGCAGGTCTTTCCTACAATGAGCAGTTCTTC.

This clone appeared once. The chain is built from TRBV12-5 and TRBJ2-1; TRBD2 agrees at 8 bases. The germline V gene has CDR1 LGHNT and CDR2 FRNRAP. CDR3 size: 15 residues. Trimming at V came to 7 bases and at J to 2 bases, leaving 7 bases not matched to a gene. CDR3 in amino acids: CASDGRAGPYNEQFF. For the CDR3, the DNA is TGTGCTAGTGACGGGAGGGCCGGCCCCTACAATGAGCAGTTCTTC.

This clone was recorded only once. The rearrangement joins TRBV20-1 to TRBJ2-1; 11 bases line up with TRBD2. V shed 3 bases, J shed 7 bases, and the junction held 5 bases outside the gene matches. The germline V gene has CDR1 DFQATT and CDR2 SNEGSKA (reference sequence). This CDR3 spans 14 amino acids. CDR3 loop: CSASGASGRNEQFF. Written as DNA, the CDR3 is TGCAGTGCTAGTGGGGCTAGCGGGAGGAATGAGCAGTTCTTC.

V usage is TRBV4-1 and J usage is TRBJ2-1; 11 bases map to TRBD2. The germline gives CDR1 MGHRA, CDR2 YSYEKL. This CDR3 spans 17 amino acids. V lost 3 bases to trimming and J lost 4 bases; unmatched junction nucleotides: 8. The CDR3 DNA is TGCGCCAGCAGCCACGCGCTAGCGGGAGGCCCATACAATGAGCAGTTCTTC. As protein: CASSHALAGGPYNEQFF.

This chain uses TRBV5-6 with TRBJ1-1; TRBD1 matches at 8 bases. CDR3 length equals 16 residues. The germline V gene encodes CDR1 SGHDT and CDR2 YYEEEE. V shed 4 bases and J 3 bases; nucleotides not matched to a gene: 11. CDR3 in DNA: TGTGCCAGCAGCCCGAGGACAGGGTGGCTCTACACTGAAGCTTTCTTT. Translated, it gives CASSPRTGWLYTEAFF.

The chain carries TRBV25-1 and TRBJ2-1; maybe TRBD2 (6 bases). V lost 1 base and J lost 6, with 13 bases in between. CDR3 length: 15 amino acids. CDR1 is MGHDK and CDR2 is SYGVNS in the germline V gene. CDR3 coding DNA: TGTGCCAGCAGTGAATCTGGGGGGAATCTCAATGAGCAGTTCTTC. Its translation is CASSESGGNLNEQFF.

V usage is TRBV25-1 and J usage is TRBJ1-5; a weak D match, TRBD1 (6 bases). CDR3 length equals 17 residues. The germline V gene encodes CDR1 MGHDK and CDR2 SYGVNS. The ends were cut back, 8 bases at V and 3 bases at J, with 23 bases in the middle. CDR3 amino acids: CASPLRAGGVSNQPQHF. The CDR3 coding sequence is TGTGCCAGCCCCTTGCGAGCGGGGGGCGTCTCCAATCAGCCCCAGCATTTT.

J is TRBJ2-3 and V is TRBV5-1; a possible D gene is TRBD2 (5 bases). This CDR3 has 17 residues. The ends were cut back, 4 bases at V and 1 base at J, with 19 bases in the middle. Per the germline V gene, CDR1 is SGHRS and CDR2 is YFSETQ. The CDR3 protein is CASSIGERLDGTDTQYF. The CDR3 bases are TGCGCCAGCAGCATTGGGGAGCGACTGGACGGCACAGATACGCAGTATTTT.

The gene calls are TRBV27 and TRBJ1-2; D is ambiguous. CDR1 MNHEY and CDR2 SMNVEV come from the germline V gene (reference sequence). The CDR3 runs 10 residues. V dropped 10 bases and J dropped 8 bases, with 11 bases sitting between them. CDR3: CATWREGYTF. CDR3 coding DNA: TGTGCCACCTGGCGGGAAGGCTACACCTTC.

This clone was counted between two and nine times. The chain employs TRBV6-4 and TRBJ2-3; the match to TRBD2 covers 8 bases. CDR1 and CDR2 from the germline V gene are MRHNA and SNTAGT. Trimming at V came to 2 bases and at J to 2 bases, leaving 3 bases not matched to a gene. The CDR3 runs 15 residues. The CDR3 nucleotides read TGTGCCAGCAGTGACATAGCGGGGACCACAGATACGCAGTATTTT. It specifies CASSDIAGTTDTQYF.

The gene calls are TRBV2 and TRBJ2-1; 9 bases are a match to TRBD2. V gave up 1 base and J gave up 6 bases; unmatched junction bases: 4. The CDR3 totals 15 residues. Germline CDR1 SNHLY, CDR2 FYNNEI. The CDR3 loop reads CASSEVLAGGNEQFF. The CDR3 DNA reads as TGTGCCAGCAGTGAAGTACTAGCGGGCGGCAATGAGCAGTTCTTC. The whole variable domain, remainder taken from reference TRBV2 and TRBJ2-1, is EPEVTQTPSHQVTQMGQEVILRCVPISNHLYFYWYRQILGQKVEFLVSFYNNEISEKSEIFDDQFSVERPDGSNFTLKIRSTKLEDSAMYFCASSEVLAGGNEQFFGPGTRLTVL.

The rearrangement uses TRBV4-1 and TRBJ1-1; tentative D call: TRBD1 (6 bases). The CDR3 consists of 17 residues. Germline CDR1 and CDR2: MGHRA and YSYEKL. V dropped 2 bases and J dropped 1 base, with 17 bases sitting between them. CDR3 bases: TGCGCCAGCAGCCAACTCATACCGGGACACAGGAACACTGAAGCTTTCTTT. Its translation: CASSQLIPGHRNTEAFF.

J is TRBJ2-1 and V is TRBV11-3; 8 bases agree with TRBD2. V shed 2 bases, J shed 7 bases, and the junction held 7 bases outside the gene matches. Germline V gives CDR1 SGHNT, CDR2 YENEEA. CDR3 length: 15 amino acids. This CDR3 is CASSLYSGKGNEQFF. The CDR3 coding sequence is TGTGCCAGCAGCTTATATAGCGGGAAGGGGAATGAGCAGTTCTTC.

The genes are TRBV11-2 and TRBJ2-3, with 10 bases fitting TRBD2. CDR3 length: 16 residues. After removal of 0 bases from V and 1 base from J, the junction contained 1 base not matched to a gene. The germline gives CDR1 SGHAT, CDR2 FQNNGV. In DNA form, the CDR3 reads TGTGCCAGCAGCTTAGAGGGGACTAGCGGCACAGATACGCAGTATTTT. Translating it yields CASSLEGTSGTDTQYF. Using reference TRBV11-2 and TRBJ2-3 for the parts outside the CDR3, the full variable domain is EAGVAQSPRYKIIEKRQSVAFWCNPISGHATLYWYQQILGQGPKLLIQFQNNGVVDDSQLPKDRFSAERLKGVDSTLKIQPAKLEDSAVYLCASSLEGTSGTDTQYFGPGTRLTVL.

The gene calls are TRBV6-5 and TRBJ1-2; the D is unclear. Germline CDR1 reads MNHEY; CDR2 reads SVGAGI. Trimming stripped 7 bases from V and 5 bases from J, with 14 bases between. There are 13 residues in the CDR3. CDR3 sequence: CASTLGKGYGYTF. CDR3 nucleotide sequence: TGTGCCAGCACCCTCGGGAAAGGGTATGGCTACACCTTC.

V is TRBV4-2 and J is TRBJ2-1; possibly TRBD1 for D (6 bases). CDR3 length: 19 residues. Deletions cut 5 bases from V and 6 bases from J, with 29 bases between. CDR1 and CDR2 (germline): LGHNA, YNFKEQ. CDR3 coding DNA: TGTGCCAGCAGCTCTATGCCCAGGGGAATCTTAACGGCGGGCAATGAGCAGTTCTTC. It codes for CASSSMPRGILTAGNEQFF.